Sample share makes the clone carrying this T cell receptor (beta chain) medium-sized. Some clones are missing from TCRdb's copy, which holds only in-frame ones; the method was immunoSEQ multiplex PCR. The table includes 68,000 or so clones, around 89% detected once. The entry originates in a study of blood T cell repertoires in COVID-19. CDR1 and CDR2 from the germline V gene are MNHEY and SMNVEV (reference sequence). The ends were cut back, 2 bases at V and 4 bases at J, with 9 bases in the middle. CDR3 length equals 14 residues. The receptor comes from a man aged 45-60 years with acute or convalescent COVID-19. The chain is built from TRBV27 and TRBJ1-5; D is unclear. The sample consisted of peripheral blood. The CDR3 here is CASSLSGDNQPQHF. CDR3 coding DNA: TGTGCCAGCAGTTTAAGCGGGGATAATCAGCCCCAGCATTTT.